Listed here are 19 T cell receptor beta chains from one sample, sequenced in a study of control samples from healthy donors and cancer patients. Profiled with immunoSEQ multiplex PCR; TCRdb holds only in-frame clones, not every one. The table includes under 450,000 clones, about 93% detected once. Sample: PBMCs. The receptors originated from a man aged 35-49 years with head and neck cancer.

This chain uses TRBV7-9 with TRBJ2-1; 9 nucleotides agree with TRBD2. The CDR3 is made up of 16 amino acids. Unmatched junction bases numbered 4, after V lost 1 base and J lost 3 bases. The germline V gene has CDR1 SEHNR and CDR2 FQNEAQ (reference sequence). The CDR3 DNA reads TGTGCCAGCAGCTTAGACCTGACTAGCGGCTACAATGAGCAGTTCTTC. Amino acid sequence: CASSLDLTSGYNEQFF.

The chain combines TRBV4-1 with TRBJ1-3, with TRBD1 matching 9 bases. The CDR3 has 15 residues. Germline CDR1 reads MGHRA; CDR2 reads YSYEKL. V lost 3 bases to trimming and J lost 5 bases; unmatched junction nucleotides: 5. The CDR3, as DNA: TGCGCCAGCAGCCAGTCGGGGACAGGGAGAAACACCATATATTTT. Translation gives CASSQSGTGRNTIYF.

As concerns this clone: The sample has other DNA sequences that encode this CDR3 too. This chain uses TRBV15 with TRBJ2-7, with D uncertain. The V and J ends lost 0 bases and 3 bases respectively, with 6 bases between them. Germline V gene sequence: CDR1 LNHNV, CDR2 YYDKDF (reference sequence). This CDR3 has 13 residues. The CDR3 nucleotides are TGTGCCACCAGCAGAGAAGGCAGCTACGAGCAGTACTTC. Residues: CATSREGSYEQYF.

The V and J genes are TRBV12-3 or TRBV12-4 and TRBJ2-2, with no clear D. The V end was cut by 5 bases, the J end by 4 bases, with 5 bases between. There are 12 residues in the CDR3. This CDR3 reads CASSQPTGELFF. In nucleotides, the CDR3 is TGTGCCAGCAGTCAACCCACCGGGGAGCTGTTTTTT.

The genes are TRBV7-9 and TRBJ1-1; no firm D call. Germline V gene data show CDR1 as SEHNR and CDR2 as FQNEAQ (reference sequence). The CDR3 loop spans 15 amino acids. V gave up 2 bases and J gave up 8 bases, with 18 bases separating them. The CDR3 is CASSLQDRPAHEAFF. CDR3 DNA: TGTGCCAGCAGCTTACAGGATCGCCCGGCCCACGAAGCTTTCTTT.

This clone has just one count. The V gene is TRBV10-2, the J gene TRBJ1-2; D is unclear. Germline CDR1 WSHSY, CDR2 SAAADI. The CDR3 extends over 13 amino acids. Deletions cut 2 bases from V and 4 bases from J, with 8 bases between. The CDR3 loop is CASSEMTSYGYTF. CDR3 DNA: TGCGCCAGCAGTGAGATGACCTCCTATGGCTACACCTTC.

The J gene is TRBJ2-7, the V gene TRBV6-5, with 8 bases lining up with TRBD2. Germline CDR1 is MNHEY and CDR2 is SVGAGI. V was pared by 6 bases and J by 6 bases, with 10 bases of the junction left unmatched. CDR3 size: 14 residues. CDR3 sequence: CASRGFGTRSEQYF. CDR3 nucleotides: TGTGCCAGCAGGGGATTTGGGACTAGGAGCGAGCAGTACTTC.

The V and J genes are TRBV6-5 and TRBJ2-7, with D possibly being TRBD2 (6 bases). There are 13 residues in the CDR3. Germline values: CDR1 MNHEY, CDR2 SVGAGI. V lost 6 bases, J lost 3 bases, and 12 bases lay in between. The CDR3 loop reads CASSPAGRYEQYF. CDR3 sequence (DNA): TGTGCCAGCAGCCCAGCGGGTCGCTACGAGCAGTACTTC.

The chain joins TRBV5-4 to TRBJ2-7; 11 bases are a match to TRBD2. Per germline, CDR1 SGHNT and CDR2 YYREEE (reference sequence). The length of the CDR3 is 17 residues. With V trimmed by 2 bases and J by 3 bases, 10 bases remained unmatched. The CDR3 loop is CASSFSATSGSLYEQYF. The CDR3 DNA follows: TGTGCCAGCAGCTTTTCCGCCACTAGCGGGAGCCTCTACGAGCAGTACTTC.

The gene calls are TRBV9 and TRBJ2-3; no clear D. Trimming took 0 bases from V and 5 from J, leaving 10 bases between them. Germline V gives CDR1 SGDLS, CDR2 YYNGEE. CDR3 size: 14 residues. The DNA of the CDR3 is TGTGCCAGCAGCGTAGTTCCCGGGCGAGATACGCAGTATTTT. It specifies CASSVVPGRDTQYF.

The chain combines TRBV30 with TRBJ1-1; D is ambiguous. Between the trimmed V and J ends, which lost 5 bases and 3 bases, there was a span of 10 bases. CDR1 is GTSNPN, CDR2 SVGIG, per germline (reference sequence). The CDR3 covers 12 residues. For the CDR3, the DNA is TGTGCCTGGGGACCCCGGGACACTGAAGCTTTCTTT. Amino acid sequence: CAWGPRDTEAFF.

In its sample, this clone was seen a few times. CDR3 region: CASSLELAGGYSYEQYF. The CDR3, as DNA: TGTGCCAGCAGCTTAGAACTAGCGGGAGGTTACTCCTACGAGCAGTACTTC. The V call is TRBV7-2, the J call TRBJ2-7; 12 bases map to TRBD2. CDR3 length equals 17 residues. The trim removed 1 base at V and 0 bases at J, leaving 4 bases unmatched. The germline gives CDR1 SGHTA, CDR2 FQGNSA. Looking up the rest from reference TRBV7-2 and TRBJ2-7 gives the full variable domain: GAGVSQSPSNKVTEKGKDVELRCDPISGHTALYWYRQSLGQGLEFLIYFQGNSAPDKSGLPSDRFSAERTGGSVSTLTIQRTQQEDSAVYLCASSLELAGGYSYEQYFGPGTRLTVT.

This clone appeared a single time. This CDR3 reads CASTRGEWNEKLFF. CDR3 DNA: TGTGCCAGCACCCGGGGGGAATGGAATGAAAAACTGTTTTTT. The genes are TRBV28 and TRBJ1-4; possibly TRBD1 for D (5 bases). The germline V and J ends were trimmed by 7 bases and 5 bases, with 14 bases remaining between them. This CDR3 has 14 residues. Germline V lookup: CDR1 MDHEN, CDR2 SYDVKM.

The chain couples TRBV19 to TRBJ2-3; 15 bases match TRBD2. Trimming at V came to 4 bases and at J to 1 base, leaving 3 bases not matched to a gene. The CDR3 consists of 17 residues. Germline-derived CDR1 and CDR2 are LNHDA and SQIVND (reference sequence). The CDR3 loop is CASSTGLAGGRTDTQYF. In DNA, the CDR3 is TGTGCCAGTAGTACGGGACTAGCGGGGGGCCGCACAGATACGCAGTATTTT.

The genes are TRBV19 and TRBJ1-3; D is uncertain. Between the trimmed V and J ends, which lost 1 base and 3 bases, there was a span of 10 bases. CDR1 is LNHDA and CDR2 is SQIVND in the germline V gene (reference sequence). The CDR3 spans 15 residues. DNA for the CDR3: TGTGCCAGTAGTATAGGAGGAGGGAATGGAAACACCATATATTTT. This translates into CASSIGGGNGNTIYF. The full variable domain, its missing parts supplied by reference TRBV19 and TRBJ1-3, is DGGITQSPKYLFRKEGQNVTLSCEQNLNHDAMYWYRQDPGQGLRLIYYSQIVNDFQKGDIAEGYSVSREKKESFPLTVTSAQKNPTAFYLCASSIGGGNGNTIYFGEGSWLTVV.

This chain joins TRBV10-3 and TRBJ1-5; 7 nucleotides line up with TRBD1. CDR3 length equals 16 residues. Germline lookup yields CDR1 ENHRY and CDR2 SYGVKD. Unmatched junction bases numbered 12, after V lost 7 bases and J lost 3 bases. In nucleotides, the CDR3 is TGTGCCATCACATCGACAGGGTTCGGAACCAATCAGCCCCAGCATTTT. It translates to CAITSTGFGTNQPQHF.

The rearrangement joins TRBV30 to TRBJ2-7; TRBD2 matches 8 bases. The trim removed 0 bases at V and 0 bases at J, leaving 7 bases unmatched. The CDR3 runs to 16 residues. Germline assignment: CDR1 GTSNPN and CDR2 SVGIG (reference sequence). Written as DNA, the CDR3 is TGTGCCTGGAGTGTAGGGCGGACTAGCAGCTCCTACGAGCAGTACTTC. Its protein product is CAWSVGRTSSSYEQYF.

The CDR3 protein is CASSFRTEAFF. In DNA, the CDR3 is TGTGCCAGCAGTTTTAGGACTGAAGCTTTCTTT. The rearrangement uses TRBV28 and TRBJ1-1; no clear D. CDR1 and CDR2 (germline): MDHEN, SYDVKM. Trimming removed 3 bases at V and 5 bases at J, with 4 bases between. The CDR3 loop spans 11 amino acids.

This clone showed up just once. This rearrangement joins TRBV7-3 to TRBJ2-4; D assignment may be TRBD1 or TRBD2 (6 bases each). The CDR3 is 16 amino acids. CDR1 and CDR2 from the germline V gene are SGHTA and FQGTGA. Deletions cut 2 bases from V and 6 bases from J, with 17 bases between. The CDR3 coding sequence is TGTGCCAGCAGCTTAGCCTCCCGGGGGCCGGTAAACATTCAGTACTTC. Translated: CASSLASRGPVNIQYF.